The T cell receptor beta chain under discussion was sequenced for a study of regulatory T cells in long-lasting Graves disease. Findings and caveats of the study: Patients with persistent disease shared 2,741 public clonotypes, outpacing the 966 shared by new patients. Persistent Graves' cases showed lower TCR diversity than newly diagnosed cases. Sampling was limited to peripheral blood rather than thyroid tissue.

This clonotype was seen a handful of times. As yet, its antigen is unknown. The time point: persistent/refractory GD, antithyroid drugs over 5 years with positive TRAb. Following extraction of RNA from PBMCs, that RNA was used to make the TCR library. Library construction for TCR beta used iRepertoire HTBI primers and Arm-PCR of CDR3 regions. Each CDR3 protein is one row after TCRdb ran MiXCR on the multiplex PCR reads. The table records 400,000 or so distinct CDR3 sequences, 20% to 25% of them present only once. This specimen was peripheral blood mononuclear cells (PBMCs), taken when the disease was refractory, from a patient treated with antithyroid drugs. The receptor comes from a female donor with Graves disease.

The CDR3 loop reads CASSVATGMGSGANVLTF. The CDR3 nucleotides read TGTGCCAGCAGCGTAGCTACAGGGATGGGGTCTGGGGCCAACGTCCTGACTTTC. The chain links TRBV9 to TRBJ2-6, with a weak D call TRBD1 (6 bases). The ends were cut back, 0 bases at V and 1 base at J, with 14 bases in the middle. Germline CDR1 reads SGDLS; CDR2 reads YYNGEE. There are 18 residues in the CDR3.